The present T cell receptor (beta chain) was sequenced within a study of early T cells in non-severe SARS-CoV-2 infection. Study-wide background: Bulk RNA taken from unsorted whole blood was sequenced, leaving chains unpaired.

Attachment of unique molecular identifiers to individual cDNA molecules was performed. TCRdb fed the 5' RACE reads into MiXCR, producing one record per CDR3 protein. The sample yields some 55,000 distinct CDR3 sequences, around 10% seen once. This clonotype was seen only a few times. The receptor was isolated from an adult who was a healthcare worker with PCR-confirmed SARS-CoV-2 infection or an uninfected control (not recorded which). Sequencing used whole blood, obtained at baseline.

CDR3 sequence: CSARKAGTGELFF. For the CDR3, the DNA is TGCAGTGCTAGAAAAGCTGGGACCGGGGAGCTGTTTTTT. This chain links TRBV20-1 with TRBJ2-2; D not resolved. V was shortened by 2 bases and J by 5 bases, with 9 bases between the two germline ends. The CDR3 is 13 amino acids. Germline CDR1 reads DFQATT; CDR2 reads SNEGSKA (reference sequence).